Reported below is one TCR beta chain. TCRdb's table, derived via immunoSEQ multiplex PCR, lists solely in-frame clones and lacks some. The table records around 250,000 clones, over 75% of them present only once. The CDR3 is 14 residues long. Looked up from germline, CDR1 is SEHNR and CDR2 is FQNEAQ (reference sequence). The V end lost 0 bases, the J end lost 8 bases, and 13 bases lay between the germline ends. The data stem from a study of blood T cell repertoires in COVID-19. Across the study: Sites across the United States, Italy and Spain contributed samples from acute and convalescent COVID-19.

Sequencing was carried out using PBMCs or T cells enriched from blood (not recorded which). This TCR was sampled from a woman between 40 and 55 years old who had been exposed to COVID-19. The gene calls are TRBV7-9 and TRBJ1-2; D is uncertain. The CDR3 DNA reads TGTGCCAGCAGCTTAGCGCTCCGAGGTTGGGGCTACACCTTC. It encodes CASSLALRGWGYTF.